A selection of T cell receptor beta chains follows, all from one sample in a study of cytomegalovirus exposure and HLA in healthy donors. Some clones are missing from TCRdb's copy, which holds only in-frame ones; the method was immunoSEQ multiplex PCR. There are 100,000 to 150,000 clones in the sample; about 96% occur only once, and about 1.8% lies in the top ten. Sequenced material: PBMCs. The receptors come from a man aged 18-30 years in good health and CMV-seronegative. Both conserved end residues are trimmed from each CDR3. D genes are given only for firm matches.

J gene,V gene,D gene,CDR3 protein
TRBJ1-5,TRBV28,TRBD1,ASREGQVNQPQH
TRBJ2-3,TRBV27,-,ASSLLGSSTDTQY
TRBJ2-7,TRBV5-5,TRBD2,ASSSAGGDYEQY
TRBJ1-2,TRBV6-5,-,ASGKEGRLYGYT
TRBJ2-5,TRBV6-5,TRBD1,ASSSRQGARQETQY
TRBJ2-1,TRBV7-3,-,ASSLTGGGRASLLI
TRBJ2-7,TRBV27,-,AAAFRGEQY
TRBJ2-7,TRBV27,TRBD2,ASSLVGLAGAYEQY
TRBJ2-7,TRBV5-1,-,ASSLGKPRYEQY
TRBJ1-4,TRBV4-3,-,ASSQGGYATNEKLF
TRBJ2-7,TRBV27,TRBD2,ASSLSSPGGRYSYEQY
TRBJ2-1,TRBV13,-,ASSGGLGYNEQF
TRBJ2-7,TRBV7-9,-,ASAPRGESGFAYEQY
TRBJ2-3,TRBV6-5,TRBD2,ASSYSMAGGLTQY
TRBJ2-3,TRBV6-5,TRBD1,ASSPQGIGTDTQY
TRBJ1-2,TRBV6-1,-,ASSVGEGYT
TRBJ2-7,TRBV6-5,TRBD2,ASRGHSGRTYEQY
TRBJ2-1,TRBV13,TRBD2,ASSLFSSGNNEQF
TRBJ2-7,TRBV27,TRBD1,ASSPDRAYEQY
TRBJ2-5,TRBV25-1,-,ASSEGSGEETQY
TRBJ1-1,TRBV27,TRBD1,ASSAPGQGFTEAF
TRBJ2-7,TRBV28,TRBD2,ASLGTSSPYEQY
TRBJ2-7,TRBV28,-,ASSFRGIDYEQY
TRBJ1-1,TRBV6-1,TRBD1,ASSAGQDTEAF
-,TRBV10-3,TRBD1,AIRDRGEQY
TRBJ2-7,TRBV4-1,-,ASSQDRTGPYYEQY
TRBJ1-4,TRBV6-6,-,ASSYGAGRNEKLF
TRBJ2-7,TRBV11-2,-,ASSASVGSYEQY
TRBJ2-5,TRBV5-1,TRBD1,ASSASGTGEETQY
TRBJ2-7,TRBV6-5,TRBD1,ASSYPLGQGNEQY
TRBJ2-7,TRBV2,-,ASGSSYEQY
TRBJ2-7,TRBV29-1,TRBD1,SARDRELGEQY
TRBJ2-1,TRBV5-1,-,ASSRGYNEQF
TRBJ2-1,TRBV4-1,-,ASSQVNLVAFDEQF
TRBJ2-7,TRBV10-1,-,ASPPRGSERGDEQY
TRBJ1-5,TRBV18,TRBD1,ASSNTGGNQPQH
TRBJ1-2,TRBV6-5,-,ASRRAGDYGYT
TRBJ2-7,TRBV2,TRBD1,ASNNRGPYEQY
TRBJ1-2,TRBV6-5,TRBD1,ASRGQGLFYTGYT
TRBJ1-1,TRBV29-1,-,SVVIGGNTEAF